This is a list of T cell receptor beta chains from one sample in a study of shared T cell receptors in the human thymus. Profiled with immunoSEQ multiplex PCR; TCRdb holds only in-frame clones, not every one. The sample consists of some 640,000 clones, 87% of them appearing once. This sample also belongs to another study, concerning human thymus T cells.

The sequencing sample was made of thymocytes. These receptors all stem from a boy under two years old with a congenital heart defect. The CDR3 runs from the conserved cysteine through the conserved F or W. A D gene is named only where the DNA matches it firmly. Clone size is not always given. Where it is, it says once, few, many or a class for expanded clones.

-	TRBV7-2	TRBD1	TRBJ2-7	CASSWDERDRRSYEQYF	TGTGCCAGCAGCTGGGACGAGAGGGACAGGAGGTCCTACGAGCAGTACTTC
-	TRBV27	-	TRBJ2-1	CASSPYRQKYNEQFF	TGTGCCAGCAGCCCGTACAGACAGAAGTACAATGAGCAGTTCTTC
-	TRBV5-5	TRBD1	TRBJ1-2	CASTGQRNNFYGYTF	TGTGCCAGCACGGGACAGAGGAACAATTTTTATGGCTACACCTTC
-	TRBV5-8	-	TRBJ2-2	CASSRYRAPFHANTGELFF	TGTGCCAGCAGCCGATACAGGGCCCCCTTTCACGCGAACACCGGGGAGCTGTTTTTT
-	TRBV5-4	TRBD1	TRBJ2-7	CASSFFGTGVEQYF	TGTGCCAGCAGCTTCTTCGGGACAGGGGTCGAGCAGTACTTC
-	TRBV7-8	-	TRBJ1-5	CASSPVDSSNQPQHF	TGTGCCAGCAGCCCCGTGGACAGTAGCAATCAGCCCCAGCATTTT
-	TRBV2	-	TRBJ1-4	CASSEGRRTTNEKLFF	TGTGCCAGCAGTGAGGGCAGGCGAACAACTAATGAAAAACTGTTTTTT
-	TRBV5-1	-	TRBJ2-7	CASSLAGRTNYEQYF	TGCGCCAGCAGCTTGGCTGGTCGGACAAACTACGAGCAGTACTTC
-	TRBV7-6	-	TRBJ1-5	CASSPGQKDSNQPQHF	TGTGCCAGCAGCCCCGGACAGAAAGATAGCAATCAGCCCCAGCATTTT
-	TRBV5-1	TRBD2	TRBJ2-5	CASTGGVETQYF	TGCGCCAGCACCGGGGGGGTCGAGACCCAGTACTTC
-	TRBV6-5	-	TRBJ2-1	CASRRPSIGEQFF	TGTGCCAGCAGACGCCCTAGCATCGGCGAGCAGTTCTTC
few	TRBV29-1	-	TRBJ2-6	CSVWAKSSGANVLTF	TGCAGCGTTTGGGCAAAGAGCTCTGGGGCCAACGTCCTGACTTTC
-	TRBV4-2	-	TRBJ2-4	CASSQVGSTGGKAKNIQYF	TGTGCCAGCAGCCAAGTTGGATCGACTGGCGGGAAAGCCAAAAACATTCAGTACTTC
-	TRBV5-5	-	TRBJ2-7	CASSGLRLPYEQYF	TGTGCCAGCAGCGGGTTGAGGCTGCCCTACGAGCAGTACTTC
-	TRBV14	-	TRBJ1-3	CASSQDYRDGFLNTIYF	TGTGCCAGCAGCCAAGATTACAGGGACGGGTTTTTAAACACCATATATTTT
-	TRBV15	-	TRBJ2-2	CATSSPAGATDPVTGELFF	TGTGCCACCAGCAGCCCAGCGGGTGCCACAGACCCCGTCACCGGGGAGCTGTTTTTT
-	TRBV12-5	TRBD1	TRBJ1-1	CASGWDYRDRGLQGTEAFF	TGTGCTAGTGGTTGGGACTACCGGGACAGGGGGCTGCAGGGTACTGAAGCTTTCTTT
once	TRBV30	-	TRBJ2-7	CAWSNGGFWQYF	TGTGCCTGGAGCAACGGGGGTTTCTGGCAGTACTTC
few	TRBV28	TRBD1	TRBJ1-3	CASSADRDGNTIYF	TGTGCCAGCAGTGCAGACAGGGATGGAAACACCATATATTTT
-	TRBV6-5	TRBD2	TRBJ2-7	CASSYPTSGSVYEQYF	TGTGCCAGCAGTTACCCCACTAGCGGGAGTGTCTACGAGCAGTACTTC
-	TRBV5-1	TRBD1	TRBJ1-4	CASSLSPGTANEKLFF	TGCGCCAGCAGCCTTTCTCCCGGGACAGCTAATGAAAAACTGTTTTTT
-	TRBV28	TRBD1	TRBJ2-6	CASSLGQGGTGANVLTF	TGTGCCAGCAGTCTTGGACAGGGTGGAACTGGGGCCAACGTCCTGACTTTC
-	TRBV2	TRBD1	TRBJ1-5	CASSIQQGAGDQPQHF	TGTGCCAGCAGTATTCAACAGGGGGCGGGAGATCAGCCCCAGCATTTT
-	TRBV19	TRBD1	TRBJ1-6	CASSGGQGANSPLHF	TGTGCCAGTAGTGGGGGACAGGGGGCAAATTCACCCCTCCACTTT
-	TRBV25-1	-	TRBJ1-1	CASSGPGGISTEAFF	TGTGCCAGCAGCGGTCCCGGGGGGATATCGACTGAAGCTTTCTTT
-	TRBV27	TRBD1	TRBJ2-7	CASSCSPDRIYEQYF	TGTGCCAGCAGTTGCTCCCCGGACAGGATCTACGAGCAGTACTTC
-	TRBV27	-	TRBJ1-4	CASTPQELTNEKLFF	TGTGCCAGCACCCCACAGGAGTTAACTAATGAAAAACTGTTTTTT
-	TRBV4-3	-	TRBJ2-1	CASSQEVSGTSSYNEQFF	TGCGCCAGCAGCCAAGAGGTGAGCGGGACAAGCTCCTACAATGAGCAGTTCTTC
-	TRBV5-1	-	TRBJ2-4	CASSFDRDNGLQYF	TGCGCCAGCAGCTTTGACCGGGACAACGGCCTACAGTACTTC
-	TRBV7-2	TRBD1	TRBJ1-1	CASNRTGRGTEAFF	TGTGCCAGCAACCGGACAGGGCGGGGCACTGAAGCTTTCTTT
-	TRBV4-1	TRBD1	TRBJ1-5	CASSLGQVRYSNQPQHF	TGCGCCAGCAGCCTAGGACAGGTTCGGTATAGCAATCAGCCCCAGCATTTT
-	TRBV29-1	TRBD1	TRBJ1-2	CSADLGQGNYGYTF	TGCAGCGCCGACCTGGGACAGGGAAACTATGGCTACACCTTC
-	TRBV28	TRBD2	TRBJ2-1	CASSLRGLAGGPSEQFF	TGTGCCAGCAGTTTACGCGGACTAGCGGGGGGGCCAAGCGAGCAGTTCTTC
-	TRBV13	TRBD1	TRBJ1-6	CASSSDRVNSPLHF	TGTGCCAGCAGCTCGGACAGGGTTAATTCACCCCTCCACTTT
few	TRBV5-1	-	TRBJ1-1	CASSLGGQNTEAFF	TGCGCCAGCAGCTTGGGGGGACAGAACACTGAAGCTTTCTTT
-	TRBV27	TRBD2	TRBJ2-6	CASRMGAGNFSGANVLTF	TGTGCCAGCAGGATGGGAGCGGGGAATTTTTCTGGGGCCAACGTCCTGACTTTC
-	TRBV7-6	TRBD1	TRBJ2-1	CASSLTGNNEQFF	TGTGCCAGCAGCTTGACAGGGAACAATGAGCAGTTCTTC
-	TRBV2	-	TRBJ1-5	CASRAHRGNQPQHF	TGTGCCAGCAGGGCACACAGGGGCAATCAGCCCCAGCATTTT
-	TRBV7-2	TRBD1	TRBJ1-1	CASSPLGQGRAAFF	TGTGCCAGCAGCCCCCTAGGACAGGGCCGTGCGGCTTTCTTT
-	TRBV21-1	-	TRBJ2-1	CASSNPRSPSGSSYNEQFF	TGTGCCAGCAGCAACCCCCGGTCGCCTAGCGGGAGCTCCTACAATGAGCAGTTCTTC
-	TRBV19	TRBD1	TRBJ1-5	CASTKDRVNQPQHF	TGTGCCAGTACCAAGGACAGGGTGAATCAGCCCCAGCATTTT
-	TRBV7-6	TRBD2	TRBJ2-7	CASSAETSHYEQYF	TGTGCCAGCAGCGCGGAGACTAGCCACTACGAGCAGTACTTC
-	TRBV28	-	TRBJ2-3	CASSWGSSFTDTQYF	TGTGCCAGCAGTTGGGGCAGTTCCTTTACAGATACGCAGTATTTT
few	TRBV4-3	TRBD2	TRBJ2-5	CASSQALVAGGSETQYF	TGCGCCAGCAGCCAAGCGTTGGTAGCGGGGGGGTCGGAGACCCAGTACTTC
-	TRBV28	-	TRBJ2-7	CASSFGSWEQYF	TGTGCCAGCAGTTTCGGTTCTTGGGAGCAGTACTTC
-	TRBV4-3	-	TRBJ2-7	CASSTSWADYYEQYF	TGCGCCAGCAGCACCTCATGGGCCGACTACTACGAGCAGTACTTC
-	TRBV7-9	TRBD1	TRBJ1-4	CASSSNIPRDRDEKLFF	TGTGCCAGCAGCTCAAATATCCCCCGGGACAGGGATGAAAAACTGTTTTTT
-	TRBV7-9	-	TRBJ2-1	CASGLGNEQFF	TGTGCCAGCGGACTGGGTAATGAGCAGTTCTTC